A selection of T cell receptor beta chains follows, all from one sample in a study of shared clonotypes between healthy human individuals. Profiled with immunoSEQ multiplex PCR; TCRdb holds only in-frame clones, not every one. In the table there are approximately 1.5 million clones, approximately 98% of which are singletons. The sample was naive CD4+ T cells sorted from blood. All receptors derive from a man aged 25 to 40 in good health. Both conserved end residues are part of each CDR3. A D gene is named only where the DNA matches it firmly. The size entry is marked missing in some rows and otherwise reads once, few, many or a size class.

TGCGCCAGCACATTACAGGGTGCCCAAGAGACCCAGTACTTC CASTLQGAQETQYF TRBJ2-5 . . TRBV5-1
TGTGCCAGCAGAAGGACAGGGAAGAGGAATGAGCAGTTCTTC CASRRTGKRNEQFF TRBJ2-1 . TRBD1 TRBV6-5
TGTGCCAGCAGCTTACGGCTTTATAGCAATCAGCCCCAGCATTTT CASSLRLYSNQPQHF TRBJ1-5 . . TRBV11-3
TGTGCCAGTAGTATCCCCAACAACAATCAGCCCCAGCATTTT CASSIPNNNQPQHF TRBJ1-5 few . TRBV19
TGTGCCAGCAGTTCCCGACAGGGACGAGACACCATATATTTT CASSSRQGRDTIYF TRBJ1-3 once TRBD1 TRBV6-5
TGTGCCAGCAGCTTAAACGGGTATGGCACTGAAGCTTTCTTT CASSLNGYGTEAFF TRBJ1-1 . . TRBV7-6
TGCAGCGTCGATGGCCTAGCGGGAGCCAACTCCTACAATGAGCAGTTCTTC CSVDGLAGANSYNEQFF TRBJ2-1 once TRBD2 TRBV29-1
TGCGCCAGCAGCCAGACCCCCGGGGCCACAGATACGCAGTATTTT CASSQTPGATDTQYF TRBJ2-3 . . TRBV5-1
TGTGCCAGCAGCGGCCGATTTGGACAGAAGAACACTGAAGCTTTCTTT CASSGRFGQKNTEAFF TRBJ1-1 . . TRBV9
TGTGCCAGCAGCCCCCAGGGGCAGCCCCAGCATTTT CASSPQGQPQHF TRBJ1-5 once . TRBV7-8
TGTGCCAGCAGCCCGGAGGTGCGGGAGGGTGAGCAGTTCTTC CASSPEVREGEQFF TRBJ2-1 . TRBD2 TRBV5-4
TGTGCCAGCAGCCCCGTACTCCAAGAGACCCAGTACTTC CASSPVLQETQYF TRBJ2-5 . . TRBV6-5
TGTAGAACCAGCCGGGGCATAGGGAATGAGCAGTTCTTC CRTSRGIGNEQFF TRBJ2-1 . . TRBV2
TGTGCCAGCAGGGGTGAAGTTGGAACCGGGGAGCTGTTTTTT CASRGEVGTGELFF TRBJ2-2 . . TRBV11-1
TGTGCCAGCAGCTTTCCCCCCGGGACTAGCGGGAGGGGTGAGACCCAGTACTTC CASSFPPGTSGRGETQYF TRBJ2-5 . TRBD2 TRBV7-9
TGTGCCAGCAGCCGAACGCTAGGAACCTACGAGCAGTACTTC CASSRTLGTYEQYF TRBJ2-7 . . TRBV13
TGTGCCAGCAAGAGACTAGCGGGAGGGAGCAATGAGCAGTTCTTC CASKRLAGGSNEQFF TRBJ2-1 . TRBD2 TRBV6-5
TGCGCCAGCAGCTTGTCTCCGGGGGCTGATGAGCAGTACTTC CASSLSPGADEQYF TRBJ2-7 . . TRBV5-1
TGTGCCAGCAGTTTCGTTGGCGGGAACAATGAGCAGTTCTTC CASSFVGGNNEQFF TRBJ2-1 . . TRBV6-5
TGTGCCAGCAGACCGGGACTAGCCGGGTACGAGCAGTACTTC CASRPGLAGYEQYF TRBJ2-7 . TRBD2 TRBV6-5
TGCAGCGTTGGACAGGGCATCTCTGGAAACACCATATATTTT CSVGQGISGNTIYF TRBJ1-3 . TRBD1 TRBV29-1
TGTGCCAGCAGTTTATGGAGTAGTCGAGACTACACAGATACGCAGTATTTT CASSLWSSRDYTDTQYF TRBJ2-3 . . TRBV28
TGTGCCAGCAGCCTTGGCAGCGGGAGGGCGATCGGGGAGCTGTTTTTT CASSLGSGRAIGELFF TRBJ2-2 . TRBD2 TRBV7-9
TGCAGCGTTGAAGTTGGCCGGCCTGAGCAGTACTTC CSVEVGRPEQYF TRBJ2-7 . . TRBV29-1
TGCGCCAGCAGCCAAGTAAGAGGCACAGATACGCAGTATTTT CASSQVRGTDTQYF TRBJ2-3 . . TRBV4-1
TGTGCCATCACCGTGGACAGAACTTTCACAGATACGCAGTATTTT CAITVDRTFTDTQYF TRBJ2-3 . . TRBV10-3
TGTGCCAGCTCACCATTGGGTATTAACACCGGGGAGCTGTTTTTT CASSPLGINTGELFF TRBJ2-2 . . TRBV18
TGTGCCAGTAGTATACCTCAGGGGTACTATGGCTACACCTTC CASSIPQGYYGYTF TRBJ1-2 . . TRBV19
TGCGCCAGCAGCCAAGATGCCCAGGTTGGGGTTACCTACGAGCAGTACTTC CASSQDAQVGVTYEQYF TRBJ2-7 . . TRBV4-1
TGTGCCAGCAGCCCTGCGAGGACCGGGGAGCTGTTTTTT CASSPARTGELFF TRBJ2-2 . . TRBV11-3
TGCAGCGTTGCGACGGTTTCGAGGTACGAGCAGTACTTC CSVATVSRYEQYF TRBJ2-7 . . TRBV29-1
TGTGCCAGCAGTATGCCAACAGGGGGCGCACAGCCCCAGCATTTT CASSMPTGGAQPQHF TRBJ1-5 . TRBD1 TRBV28
TGTGCCAGCAGGACAGGGGTGGGGGAGACCCAGTACTTC CASRTGVGETQYF TRBJ2-5 . TRBD1 TRBV5-4
TGTGCCAGCAGGAAGGAGTCACTCATATACAATGAGCAGTTCTTC CASRKESLIYNEQFF TRBJ2-1 . . TRBV6-1
TGTGCCAGTCGACTAGCGGGAGGCTCCTACAATGAGCAGTTCTTC CASRLAGGSYNEQFF TRBJ2-1 . TRBD2 TRBV19
TGTGCCAGCTGGGGGGGTAGCGGAAATAAGATTACGCAGTATTTT CASWGGSGNKITQYF TRBJ2-3 . TRBD2 TRBV7-9
TGTGCCAGCAAGTCTCGAGGGGTTGGTAATGAAAAACTGTTTTTT CASKSRGVGNEKLFF TRBJ1-4 . . TRBV6-5
TGCGCCAGCAGCTTCTCCGGACAGGGCTCAGATACGCAGTATTTT CASSFSGQGSDTQYF TRBJ2-3 once TRBD1 TRBV5-1
TGTGCCAGCAGCCGTTTGGGGCATCCGAGCCAAGAGACCCAGTACTTC CASSRLGHPSQETQYF TRBJ2-5 . . TRBV5-8
TGTGCCAGCTCACCAGCAGGAGTCACAGATACGCAGTATTTT CASSPAGVTDTQYF TRBJ2-3 . . TRBV18
TGTGCCAGTAGCATTACTGGCACAGATACGCAGTATTTT CASSITGTDTQYF TRBJ2-3 . . TRBV19
TGCGCCAGCAGTCTCCGGGACGGCCTTAGCGAGACCCAGTACTTC CASSLRDGLSETQYF TRBJ2-5 . . TRBV5-1
TGTGCCAGTCAACCGGGATCGAACACCGGGGAGCTGTTTTTT CASQPGSNTGELFF TRBJ2-2 . . TRBV5-4
TGTGCCAGCTCACCACTGGCGGGAGATTTCGAGCAGTACTTC CASSPLAGDFEQYF TRBJ2-7 . TRBD2 TRBV18
TGTGCCAGCAGTGAAGGAGCGGGAGGTGCCGACGAGCAGTACTTC CASSEGAGGADEQYF TRBJ2-7 . TRBD2 TRBV2
TGCAGCGTTCACGGGACTGGCGAGCAGTACTTC CSVHGTGEQYF TRBJ2-7 . . TRBV29-1
TGTGCCAGCAGCGCGACAGGCCCTAATGAAAAACTGTTTTTT CASSATGPNEKLFF TRBJ1-4 . . TRBV7-9
TGTGCCAGCACCCTTAGGTCTGGAAACACCATATATTTT CASTLRSGNTIYF TRBJ1-3 . . TRBV13
TGTGCCAGCAGCAAAGGGGGACTAGCGGGCGTTGCCAATAGCAAAATGAAATACAATGAGCAGTTCTTC CASSKGGLAGVANSKMKYNEQFF TRBJ2-1 . . TRBV21-1
TGCAGTGGGGGGAAAGAGACCCAGTACTTC CSGGKETQYF TRBJ2-5 . . TRBV20-1
TGTGCCAGCAGCTTAGCGCCAGGGCCCTACGAGCAGTACTTC CASSLAPGPYEQYF TRBJ2-7 . . TRBV7-7
TGTGCCAGCAGGCCGCCAGGCGTGGGTCAAGAGACCCAGTACTTC CASRPPGVGQETQYF TRBJ2-5 . . TRBV6-5
TGTGCCAGCAGCTTCGGACAGGGACTGCCTGGGGCCAACGTCCTGACTTTC CASSFGQGLPGANVLTF TRBJ2-6 once TRBD1 TRBV7-9